The 24 T cell receptor beta chains below were found in one sample sequenced in a study of T-cell memory formation after mild COVID-19. Using its own MiXCR run on the 5' RACE reads, TCRdb lists one record per CDR3 protein. The sample records some 320,000 distinct CDR3 sequences, approximately 14% being singletons. Sequencing was carried out using PBMCs or a T cell subset sorted from them (not recorded which). The receptor set was obtained from a man between 18 and 29 years old who had mild COVID-19 (a few samples of this study predate the infection). Cell type and time point are not known.

The table lists this clonotype with a few counts. The chain employs TRBV18 and TRBJ1-2; D remains unclear. This CDR3 region has 13 residues. Germline-derived CDR1 and CDR2 are KGHSH and LQKENI. The germline V and J ends were trimmed by 0 bases and 8 bases, with 10 bases remaining between them. The CDR3 coding sequence is TGTGCCAGCTCACCACCTTCCGGTGACGGCTACACCTTC. Protein sequence: CASSPPSGDGYTF.

V is TRBV14 and J is TRBJ1-2; maybe TRBD1 (5 bases). The CDR3 loop spans 16 amino acids. V lost 3 bases to trimming and J lost 0 bases, with 14 bases between them. Germline V CDR1 and CDR2: SGHDN, FVKESK. This CDR3 reads CASSQQDSPTNYGYTF. The CDR3 DNA sequence: TGTGCCAGCAGCCAGCAAGACAGCCCAACTAACTATGGCTACACCTTC.

This clonotype was recorded a few times. The rearrangement links TRBV5-4 to TRBJ2-2; maybe TRBD2 (6 bases). The V end was cut by 0 bases, the J end by 2 bases, with 17 bases between. The CDR3 covers 18 residues. The V gene's germline CDR1 is SGHNT and CDR2 YYREEE (reference sequence). CDR3 sequence reads: CASSLVRSGEFNTGELFF. CDR3 nucleotide sequence: TGTGCCAGCAGCTTGGTACGGTCGGGGGAATTTAACACCGGGGAGCTGTTTTTT.

This clonotype was picked up many times. This rearrangement joins TRBV4-3 to TRBJ2-2; unclear D gene. Germline assignment: CDR1 LGHNA and CDR2 YSLEER. V lost 2 bases and J 7 bases, leaving 8 bases between the germline ends. The CDR3 runs 13 residues. Written as DNA, the CDR3 is TGCGCCAGCAGCCAACTCCTGGGCGGGGAGCTGTTTTTT. Translation: CASSQLLGGELFF.

This chain uses TRBV6-2 or TRBV6-3 with TRBJ2-2, with a tentative D call TRBD2 (6 bases). Germline CDR1 MNHEY, CDR2 SVGEGT. The CDR3 covers 15 residues. Trimming left V 6 bases short and J 4 bases short, with 15 bases between. CDR3 DNA sequence: TGTGCCAGCAGCCCAGGAGGGGCAGGCACCGGGGAGCTGTTTTTT. Protein sequence: CASSPGGAGTGELFF.

This clonotype occurred a few times. V is TRBV11-1 and J is TRBJ1-4; no clear D. This CDR3 spans 15 amino acids. Trimming took off 8 bases at V and 11 bases at J, with 24 bases between the two ends. Germline V gene data show CDR1 as SGHAT and CDR2 as FQDESV (reference sequence). The CDR3 nucleotides read TGTGCCAGCTCCGGGGAGCCCTCGACAACCGAGAAACTGTTTTTT. It translates to CASSGEPSTTEKLFF.

This clonotype was counted only a few times. The chain links TRBV11-2 to TRBJ2-3; tentative D call: TRBD1 (6 bases). V lost 8 bases and J lost 6, with 21 bases in between. CDR1 is SGHAT and CDR2 is FQNNGV in the germline V gene. CDR3 length: 15 residues. The CDR3 DNA is TGTGCCAGCGGCTCAACAGGGTTTAACGTCGATACGCAGTATTTT. Its translation: CASGSTGFNVDTQYF.

A few counts support this clonotype. The V and J genes are TRBV7-2 and TRBJ1-6; perhaps TRBD1 as D (5 bases). V was shortened by 3 bases and J by 4 bases, with 7 bases between the two germline ends. The CDR3 length is 14 residues. CDR1 SGHTA and CDR2 FQGNSA come from the germline V gene. The CDR3 nucleotides are TGTGCCAGCAGCTTGACAGAATATAATTCACCCCTCCACTTT. This codes for CASSLTEYNSPLHF.

V is TRBV11-2 and J is TRBJ2-2; 10 nucleotides agree with TRBD1. The V and J ends lost 5 bases and 6 bases, in that order; junction bases with no gene match: 6. The CDR3 extends over 15 amino acids. Germline values: CDR1 SGHAT, CDR2 FQNNGV. The CDR3 loop is CASSTGQGESGELFF. CDR3 bases: TGTGCCAGCAGCACAGGACAGGGGGAATCCGGGGAGCTGTTTTTT. The full variable domain, with the rest looked up from reference TRBV11-2 and TRBJ2-2, is EAGVAQSPRYKIIEKRQSVAFWCNPISGHATLYWYQQILGQGPKLLIQFQNNGVVDDSQLPKDRFSAERLKGVDSTLKIQPAKLEDSAVYLCASSTGQGESGELFFGEGSRLTVL.

Here the CDR3 reads CASSVAGVAYEQYV. The CDR3 region has the DNA TGTGCCAGCAGCGTAGCGGGGGTTGCCTACGAGCAGTACGTC. This rearrangement joins TRBV11-1 to TRBJ2-7; TRBD2 agrees at 9 bases. CDR3 length: 14 amino acids. Germline assignment: CDR1 SGHAT and CDR2 FQDESV (reference sequence).

This clonotype has only a few counts. The CDR3 reads CSASSGGRYTF. In DNA form, the CDR3 reads TGCAGTGCTAGTTCTGGGGGTCGGTACACCTTC. The genes are TRBV20-1 and TRBJ1-2, with D perhaps matching TRBD1 (5 bases). This CDR3 has 11 amino acids. Germline V CDR1 and CDR2: DFQATT, SNEGSKA (reference sequence). Trimming left V 3 bases short and J 11 bases short, with 13 bases between.

This clonotype came up a few times. V is TRBV12-3 or TRBV12-4 and J is TRBJ2-2, with a weak D call TRBD1 (6 bases). Trimming stripped 7 bases from V and 1 base from J, with 10 bases between. The length of the CDR3 is 14 residues. In nucleotides, the CDR3 is TGTGCCAGCAACCCGGGACAGAACACCGGGGAGCTGTTTTTT. It yields the protein CASNPGQNTGELFF.

The CDR3 here is CASSLTSGGPGELFF. CDR3 in DNA: TGTGCCAGCAGCTTGACTAGCGGGGGACCCGGGGAGCTGTTTTTT. The V call is TRBV7-2, the J call TRBJ2-2; 12 nucleotides agree with TRBD2. The CDR3 has 15 amino acids. The J segment lost 6 bases and the V segment lost 3 bases, leaving 2 bases of the junction unmatched. The germline V gene has CDR1 SGHTA and CDR2 FQGNSA.

J is TRBJ2-3 and V is TRBV15; D tentatively fits TRBD1 or TRBD2 (7 bases each). With 0 bases removed from V and 2 bases from J, the gap between germline ends came to 18 bases. The CDR3 length is 18 residues. Germline-derived CDR1 and CDR2 are LNHNV and YYDKDF (reference sequence). The DNA of the CDR3 is TGTGCCACCAGCAGAGATCCCCCAGGGGGGGGAATCACAGATACGCAGTATTTT. Translation gives CATSRDPPGGGITDTQYF.

This clonotype turned up a few times. The rearrangement joins TRBV4-1 to TRBJ1-1; D gene unclear. The V end lost 0 bases, the J end lost 1 base, and 6 bases lay between the germline ends. Germline V lookup: CDR1 MGHRA, CDR2 YSYEKL. This CDR3 is built from 14 residues. DNA of the CDR3: TGCGCCAGCAGCCAAGAACCCGGGAACACTGAAGCTTTCTTT. This encodes CASSQEPGNTEAFF.

This clonotype was observed a handful of times. The gene calls are TRBV20-1 and TRBJ2-3, with 9 bases identical to TRBD2. The J segment lost 6 bases and the V segment lost 1 base, leaving 8 bases of the junction unmatched. In germline, CDR1 is DFQATT, CDR2 SNEGSKA (reference sequence). The length of the CDR3 is 15 residues. The CDR3 sequence is CSARVLAGPRDTQYF. The CDR3 DNA sequence: TGCAGTGCTAGAGTTCTAGCGGGGCCTCGGGATACGCAGTATTTT.

This clonotype turned up a few times. The J gene is TRBJ2-5, the V gene TRBV5-6, with D possibly being TRBD2 (5 bases). This CDR3 has 14 residues. V was cut by 1 base and J by 5 bases, with 12 bases left in between. Germline V gene lookup returns CDR1 SGHDT and CDR2 YYEEEE. Here the CDR3 DNA reads TGTGCCAGCAGCTTGACTAGTCCTCGGGAGACCCAGTACTTC. Translated: CASSLTSPRETQYF.

V is TRBV19 and J is TRBJ1-1; possible D gene TRBD1, 5 bases. The ends were cut back, 9 bases at V and 3 bases at J, with 11 bases in the middle. CDR1 is LNHDA, CDR2 SQIVND, per germline (reference sequence). The CDR3 consists of 12 residues. The CDR3 bases are TGTGCCAGCGGGACGGAGGACACTGAAGCTTTCTTT. Encoded protein: CASGTEDTEAFF.

Only a few counts were recorded for this clonotype. V usage is TRBV12-3 or TRBV12-4 and J usage is TRBJ2-3; D not resolved. Trimming removed 3 bases from V and 6 bases from J, with 7 bases in between. The CDR3 sequence is 12 residues long. The DNA for the CDR3 is TGTGCCAGCAGTTTCCGTTCGGATACGCAGTATTTT. Its protein is CASSFRSDTQYF.

This clonotype was seen more than once but under ten times. This chain joins TRBV7-6 and TRBJ2-6; TRBD1 matches 7 bases. The CDR3 contains 18 residues. Trimming cost V 5 bases and J 0 bases; bases outside gene matches: 10. Germline loops: CDR1 SGHVS, CDR2 FNYEAQ. The chain's CDR3 is CASSLRQDRSSGANVLTF. The CDR3, as DNA: TGTGCCAGCAGCCTAAGGCAGGACAGGAGCTCTGGGGCCAACGTCCTGACTTTC.

V and J are TRBV28 and TRBJ2-2, with 11 bases matching TRBD2. Germline trimming cut 5 bases from V and 4 bases from J; bases unmatched to any gene: 6. The CDR3 totals 16 residues. The germline V gene encodes CDR1 MDHEN and CDR2 SYDVKM. The CDR3 is CASSTPGLAATGELFF. CDR3 coding DNA: TGTGCCAGCAGTACGCCGGGACTAGCGGCCACCGGGGAGCTGTTTTTT.

The chain uses TRBV10-3 and TRBJ2-3; 10 bases match TRBD2. The length of the CDR3 is 15 residues. Germline V gene data show CDR1 as ENHRY and CDR2 as SYGVKD. V lost 5 bases to trimming and J lost 5 bases; unmatched junction nucleotides: 7. In DNA form, the CDR3 reads TGTGCCATCAGTAACCCAGCGGGGGGGCAAGATACGCAGTATTTT. Its protein is CAISNPAGGQDTQYF.

This clonotype came up a few times. V is TRBV7-3 and J is TRBJ2-3; either TRBD1 or TRBD2 may fit D (5 bases each). V was shortened by 5 bases and J by 6 bases, with 15 bases between the two germline ends. This CDR3 comprises 14 residues. The V gene's germline CDR1 is SGHTA and CDR2 FQGTGA. CDR3 DNA sequence: TGTGCCAGCAGCCCTGCCGGGACCGGCGATACGCAGTATTTT. This translates into CASSPAGTGDTQYF.

This clonotype was detected many times. The rearrangement uses TRBV28 and TRBJ2-3; D call uncertain. Trimming removed 2 bases at V and 4 bases at J, with 4 bases between. Germline CDR1 is MDHEN and CDR2 is SYDVKM. This CDR3 is 12 amino acids long. The CDR3 spells CASSLLSDTQYF. The CDR3 DNA sequence: TGTGCCAGCAGTTTACTCTCAGATACGCAGTATTTT.